The rows below give T cell receptor beta chains drawn from one sample of a study of CD8 T cells in ankylosing spondylitis. One entry per CDR3 protein results from TCRdb running MiXCR on the 5' RACE reads. The data show 500,000 to 650,000 distinct CDR3 sequences, with 5.3% seen just once and around 3.6% held by the top ten. Sequenced material: blood, either unsorted or a sorted T cell fraction (not recorded which). These receptors came from a male donor with ankylosing spondylitis. Each CDR3 is given with its conserved first and last residue. The D gene is left open where the match is weak. The size field is filled for only some rows; it gives once, few, many or a size class.

TRBD2,-,TRBJ2-3,TRBV4-1,CASSQGWASGSTDTQYF,TGCGCCAGCAGCCAAGGATGGGCTAGCGGGAGCACAGATACGCAGTATTTT
-,many,TRBJ1-2,TRBV7-9,CASSLGAGDGYTF,TGTGCCAGCAGCTTAGGGGCAGGGGATGGCTACACCTTC
-,many,TRBJ2-2,TRBV7-2,CASRRKEDRTGELFF,TGTGCCAGCAGACGAAAGGAGGACCGCACCGGGGAGCTGTTTTTT
-,many,TRBJ1-1,TRBV10-3,CAISERAERNTEAFF,TGTGCCATCAGTGAACGGGCAGAGAGGAACACTGAAGCTTTCTTT
TRBD2,many,TRBJ2-2,TRBV20-1,CSARDSGGPGELFF,TGCAGTGCTAGGGACAGCGGGGGCCCCGGGGAGCTGTTTTTT
-,many,TRBJ1-2,TRBV21-1,CASSKGRGCNYGYTF,TGTGCCAGCAGCAAAGGGCGGGGGTGTAACTATGGCTACACCTTC
TRBD1,few,TRBJ2-3,TRBV27,CASSRAGGITDTQYF,TGTGCCAGCTCTAGAGCAGGGGGCATCACAGATACGCAGTATTTT
-,many,TRBJ2-1,TRBV4-3,CASSQEPGAEQFF,TGCGCCAGCAGCCAAGAGCCGGGGGCAGAGCAGTTCTTC
-,many,TRBJ2-7,TRBV18,CASSPGSSYYEQYF,TGTGCCAGCTCACCAGGGTCGTCGTATTACGAGCAGTACTTC
-,-,TRBJ2-7,TRBV11-2,CASSLVTGRSWIGSYEQYF,TGTGCCAGCAGCTTAGTTACGGGGAGGAGCTGGATAGGCTCCTACGAGCAGTACTTC
-,-,TRBJ1-4,TRBV4-1,CASSSALIEKLFF,TGCGCCAGCAGCTCCGCCCTCATCGAAAAACTGTTTTTT
-,many,TRBJ2-2,TRBV5-6,CASSLAGRVLIGELFF,TGTGCCAGCAGCTTGGCCGGAAGGGTTCTGATCGGGGAGCTGTTTTTT
TRBD1,many,TRBJ2-2,TRBV7-9,CASSPGQARYTGELFF,TGTGCCAGCAGCCCAGGACAGGCGAGATACACCGGGGAGCTGTTTTTT
-,many,TRBJ1-2,TRBV27,CASSRGSGGYTF,TGTGCCAGCAGCCGGGGGTCCGGTGGCTACACCTTC
-,many,TRBJ1-2,TRBV27,CASSYTGTSGYTF,TGTGCCAGCTCGTATACAGGGACCTCTGGCTACACCTTC
-,many,TRBJ2-7,TRBV20-1,CSAQTQYEQYF,TGCAGTGCCCAAACCCAATACGAGCAGTACTTC
-,few,TRBJ2-7,TRBV12-3/TRBV12-4,CASGSSALYEQYF,TGTGCCAGCGGGTCTAGCGCCCTCTACGAGCAGTACTTC